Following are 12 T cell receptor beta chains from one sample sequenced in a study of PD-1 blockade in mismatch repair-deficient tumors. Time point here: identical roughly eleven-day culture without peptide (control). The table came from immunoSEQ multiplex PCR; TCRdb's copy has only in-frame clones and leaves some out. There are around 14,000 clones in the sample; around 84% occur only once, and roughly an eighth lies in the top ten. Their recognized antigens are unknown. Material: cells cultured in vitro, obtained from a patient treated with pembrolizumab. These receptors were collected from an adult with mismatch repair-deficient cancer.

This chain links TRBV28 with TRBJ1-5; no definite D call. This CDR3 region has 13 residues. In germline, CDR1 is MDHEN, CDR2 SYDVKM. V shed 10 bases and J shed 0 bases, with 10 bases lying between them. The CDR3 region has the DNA TGTGCCACCCGGTCCCATAGCAATCAGCCCCAGCATTTT. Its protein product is CATRSHSNQPQHF.

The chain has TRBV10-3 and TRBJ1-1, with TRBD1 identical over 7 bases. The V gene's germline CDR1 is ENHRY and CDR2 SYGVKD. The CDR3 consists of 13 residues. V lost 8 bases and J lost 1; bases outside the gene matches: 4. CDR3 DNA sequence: TGTGCCATCTCCGGGACAGCGAACACTGAAGCTTTCTTT. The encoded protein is CAISGTANTEAFF.

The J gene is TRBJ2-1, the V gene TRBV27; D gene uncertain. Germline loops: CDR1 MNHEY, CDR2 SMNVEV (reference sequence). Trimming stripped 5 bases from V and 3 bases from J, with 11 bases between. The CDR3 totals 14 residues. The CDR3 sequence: CASSPLGVYNEQFF. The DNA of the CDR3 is TGTGCCAGCAGTCCGCTTGGCGTCTACAATGAGCAGTTCTTC.

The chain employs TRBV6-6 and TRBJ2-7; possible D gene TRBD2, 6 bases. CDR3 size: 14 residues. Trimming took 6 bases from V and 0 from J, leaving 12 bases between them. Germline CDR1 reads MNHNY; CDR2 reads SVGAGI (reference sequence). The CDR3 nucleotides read TGTGCCAGCAGGGAGGGCGAAAGCTCCTACGAGCAGTACTTC. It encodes CASREGESSYEQYF.

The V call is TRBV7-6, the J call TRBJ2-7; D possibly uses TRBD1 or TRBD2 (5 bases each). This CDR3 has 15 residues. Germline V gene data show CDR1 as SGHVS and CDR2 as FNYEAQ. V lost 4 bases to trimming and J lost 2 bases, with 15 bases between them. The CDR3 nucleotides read TGTGCCAGCAGCTCGGGACCCCGGGGAGCCTACGAGCAGTACTTC. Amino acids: CASSSGPRGAYEQYF.

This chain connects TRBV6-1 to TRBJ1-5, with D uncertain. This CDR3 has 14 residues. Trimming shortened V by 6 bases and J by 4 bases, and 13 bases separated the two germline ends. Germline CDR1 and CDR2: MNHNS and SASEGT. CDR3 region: CASRVGRVNQPQHF. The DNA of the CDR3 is TGTGCCAGCAGGGTCGGGAGGGTAAATCAGCCCCAGCATTTT.

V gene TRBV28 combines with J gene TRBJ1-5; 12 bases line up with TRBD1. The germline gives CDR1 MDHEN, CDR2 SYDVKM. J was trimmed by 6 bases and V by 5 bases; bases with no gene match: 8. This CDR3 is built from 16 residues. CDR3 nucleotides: TGTGCCAGCAGTATCCCCGGGACAGGGGGCCCTCAGCCCCAGCATTTT. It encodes CASSIPGTGGPQPQHF.

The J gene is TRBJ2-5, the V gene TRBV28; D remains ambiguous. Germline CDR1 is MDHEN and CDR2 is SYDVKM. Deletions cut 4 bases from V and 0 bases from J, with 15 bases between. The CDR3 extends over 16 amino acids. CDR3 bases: TGTGCCAGCAGTTCAATAGCAGCTCTGTACCAAGAGACCCAGTACTTC. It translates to CASSSIAALYQETQYF. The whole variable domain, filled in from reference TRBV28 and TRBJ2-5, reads DVKVTQSSRYLVKRTGEKVFLECVQDMDHENMFWYRQDPGLGLRLIYFSYDVKMKEKGDIPEGYSVSREKKERFSLILESASTNQTSMYLCASSSIAALYQETQYFGPGTRLLVL.

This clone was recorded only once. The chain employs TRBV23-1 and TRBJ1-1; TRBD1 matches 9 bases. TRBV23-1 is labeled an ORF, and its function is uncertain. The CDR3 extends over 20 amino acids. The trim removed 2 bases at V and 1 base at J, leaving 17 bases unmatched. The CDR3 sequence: CASSQLRTGVVKKGNTEAFF. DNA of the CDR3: TGCGCCAGCAGTCAACTGAGGACAGGGGTAGTTAAAAAGGGGAACACTGAAGCTTTCTTT.

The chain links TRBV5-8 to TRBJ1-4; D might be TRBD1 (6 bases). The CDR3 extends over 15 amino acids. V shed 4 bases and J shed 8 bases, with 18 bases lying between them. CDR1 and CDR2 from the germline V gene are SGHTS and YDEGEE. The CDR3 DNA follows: TGTGCCAGCAGCATCCTTGGGGGGCTAGGCGAAAAACTGTTTTTT. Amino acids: CASSILGGLGEKLFF.

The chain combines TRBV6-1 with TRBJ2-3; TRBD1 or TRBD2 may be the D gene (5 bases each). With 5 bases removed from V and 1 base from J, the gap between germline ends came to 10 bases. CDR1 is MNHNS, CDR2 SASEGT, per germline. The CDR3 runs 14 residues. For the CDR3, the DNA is TGTGCCAGCAGTCAGTTGGGGGGCACAGATACGCAGTATTTT. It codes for CASSQLGGTDTQYF.

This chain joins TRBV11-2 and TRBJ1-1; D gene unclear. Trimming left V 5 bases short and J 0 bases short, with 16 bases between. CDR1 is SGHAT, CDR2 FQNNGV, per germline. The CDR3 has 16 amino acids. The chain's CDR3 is CASSPRLTGMNTEAFF. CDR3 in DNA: TGTGCCAGCAGCCCCAGGCTGACCGGAATGAACACTGAAGCTTTCTTT.